The sequence of this T cell receptor (beta chain) was determined in a study of CD8 T cells in ankylosing spondylitis. Whole-study findings and limits: Within peripheral blood, clones linked to disease were CD8+ and relatively rare.

Concerning this clonotype: Its specificity is unknown.

TCRdb reprocessed the 5' RACE reads via MiXCR and lists one record per CDR3 protein. This table holds roughly 160,000 distinct CDR3 sequences, more than 9% found once. This CDR3 region has 18 residues. The germline V gene encodes CDR1 DFQATT and CDR2 SNEGSKA (reference sequence). V was pared by 6 bases and J by 1 base, with 25 bases between. This receptor was identified in a male donor with ankylosing spondylitis or in good health (not recorded which). V gene TRBV20-1 combines with J gene TRBJ1-5, with D hard to call. Input material: blood, either unsorted or a sorted T cell fraction (not recorded which). Written as DNA, the CDR3 is TGCAGTGCCACTCGTATTATCGGAAGCGTATCGAGCAATCAGCCCCAGCATTTT. Amino acid sequence: CSATRIIGSVSSNQPQHF.